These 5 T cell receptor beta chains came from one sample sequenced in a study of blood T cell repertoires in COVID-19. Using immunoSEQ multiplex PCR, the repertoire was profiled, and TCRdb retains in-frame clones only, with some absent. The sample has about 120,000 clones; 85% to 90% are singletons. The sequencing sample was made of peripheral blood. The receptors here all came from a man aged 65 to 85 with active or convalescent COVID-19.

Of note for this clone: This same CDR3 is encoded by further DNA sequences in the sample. In nucleotides, the CDR3 is TGTGCCAGCCAACAGGAGGGGGCGTTGAGCTCCTACGAGCAGTACTTC. The encoded protein is CASQQEGALSSYEQYF. The rearrangement joins TRBV6-6 to TRBJ2-7; D may be TRBD1 (7 bases). Trimming cost V 8 bases and J 0 bases, with 20 bases left between them. CDR3 length: 16 amino acids. CDR1 and CDR2 (germline): MNHNY, SVGAGI (reference sequence).

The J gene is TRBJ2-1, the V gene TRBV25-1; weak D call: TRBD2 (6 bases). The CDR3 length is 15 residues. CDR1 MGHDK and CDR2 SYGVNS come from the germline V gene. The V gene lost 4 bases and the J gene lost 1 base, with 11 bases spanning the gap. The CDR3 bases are TGTGCCAGCAGTGGGGGACTGGGTTCCTACAATGAGCAGTTCTTC. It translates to CASSGGLGSYNEQFF.

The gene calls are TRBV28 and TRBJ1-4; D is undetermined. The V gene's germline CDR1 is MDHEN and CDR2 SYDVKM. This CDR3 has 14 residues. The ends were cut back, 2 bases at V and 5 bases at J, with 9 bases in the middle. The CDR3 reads CASSLQKRNEKLFF. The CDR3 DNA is TGTGCCAGCAGTTTACAGAAGCGGAATGAAAAACTGTTTTTT.

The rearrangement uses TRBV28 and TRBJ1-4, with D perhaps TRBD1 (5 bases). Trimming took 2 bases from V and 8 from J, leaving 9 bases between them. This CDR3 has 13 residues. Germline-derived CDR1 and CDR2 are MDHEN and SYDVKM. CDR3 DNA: TGTGCCAGCAGTTTAATTCAGGGCGAAAAACTGTTTTTT. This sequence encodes CASSLIQGEKLFF.

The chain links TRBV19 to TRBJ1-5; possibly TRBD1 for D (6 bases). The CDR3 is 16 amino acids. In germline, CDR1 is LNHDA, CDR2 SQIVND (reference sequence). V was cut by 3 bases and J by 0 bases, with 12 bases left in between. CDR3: CASSIPYRDSNQPQHF. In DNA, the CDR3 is TGTGCCAGTAGTATCCCCTACAGGGATAGCAATCAGCCCCAGCATTTT.